The next 8 T cell receptor beta chains were all read from a single sample in a study of metastatic and nonmetastatic thyroid tumors. Via MiXCR, TCRdb re-called the PCR reads. The table shows tens of thousands of clones, with roughly a quarter occurring only once. The entire patient cohort was treatment-naive prior to thyroid surgery. The sequencing sample was made of blood. These receptor sequences come from a male donor with papillary thyroid cancer or a benign thyroid nodule (not recorded which). Some clones in this sample may be carry-over from other donors' samples.

The table lists this clone with many counts. The chain joins TRBV7-8 to TRBJ2-7; D gene ambiguous. The CDR3 runs 13 residues. Germline values: CDR1 SGHVS, CDR2 FQNEAQ. V was cut by 1 base and J by 4 bases, with 8 bases left in between. The CDR3 nucleotides are TGTGCCAGCAGCTTAGGACCTCCTTACGAGCAGTACTTC. It codes for CASSLGPPYEQYF.

This clone was seen many times. The chain employs TRBV20-1 and TRBJ2-7, with D perhaps assigned TRBD1 or TRBD2 (5 bases each). This CDR3 region has 13 residues. Germline V gives CDR1 DFQATT, CDR2 SNEGSKA (reference sequence). The V end was cut by 4 bases, the J end by 2 bases, with 12 bases between. This CDR3 reads CSAKGTVTYEQYF. CDR3 in DNA: TGCAGTGCTAAGGGGACCGTGACCTACGAGCAGTACTTC.

The rearrangement links TRBV5-1 to TRBJ2-7; 9 bases align to TRBD1. CDR1 SGHRS and CDR2 YFSETQ come from the germline V gene. The CDR3 consists of 17 residues. V gave up 0 bases and J gave up 5 bases; unmatched junction bases: 12. The CDR3 spells CASSLAGVWDRVNEQYF. Written as DNA, the CDR3 is TGCGCCAGCAGCTTGGCCGGGGTATGGGACAGGGTCAACGAGCAGTACTTC.

The chain carries TRBV4-1 and TRBJ2-3; D is ambiguous. The CDR3 is 16 amino acids. CDR1 is MGHRA and CDR2 is YSYEKL in the germline V gene. The V and J ends lost 1 base and 6 bases respectively, with 17 bases between them. DNA for the CDR3: TGCGCCAGCAGCCAAGTTGGTCGTACCGGGTCCGATACGCAGTATTTT. Its translation is CASSQVGRTGSDTQYF.

By share of the sample, this clone is medium-sized. The rearrangement joins TRBV10-1 to TRBJ1-6; D is possibly TRBD1 (6 bases). Germline assignment: CDR1 WNHNN and CDR2 SYGVQD (reference sequence). The V gene lost 7 bases and the J gene lost 10 bases, with 14 bases spanning the gap. The CDR3 is 13 residues long. CDR3 in DNA: TGCGCCAGCACACCGGACAGAATGTCACCCCTCCACTTT. Translating gives CASTPDRMSPLHF.

This clone was observed at least ten times. The chain joins TRBV28 to TRBJ2-7, with a weak D call TRBD2 (5 bases). Trimming stripped 7 bases from V and 6 bases from J, with 16 bases between. The germline CDR1 and CDR2 sequences are MDHEN and SYDVKM. This CDR3 contains 13 residues. CDR3 nucleotide sequence: TGTGCCAGCATCAACGACGGGGAGTCCGAGCAGTACTTC. It codes for CASINDGESEQYF.

Only a few counts were recorded for this clone. This rearrangement joins TRBV10-3 to TRBJ1-2; 9 bases align to TRBD1. Germline loops: CDR1 ENHRY, CDR2 SYGVKD. V shed 0 bases and J 14 bases; nucleotides not matched to a gene: 4. This CDR3 has 12 residues. This CDR3 is CAISESQGAKTF. As DNA, the CDR3 is TGTGCCATCAGTGAGTCACAGGGGGCGAAGACCTTC.

This clone was seen a few times. The J gene is TRBJ2-7, the V gene TRBV6-2 or TRBV6-3, with 7 nucleotides matching TRBD2. The CDR3 loop spans 14 amino acids. With 7 bases clipped from V and 5 bases from J, the junction kept 11 bases outside the gene matches. Germline CDR1 MNHEY, CDR2 SVGEGT. The CDR3 here is CASIPRGVLNEQYF. Here the CDR3 DNA reads TGTGCCAGCATTCCCCGGGGGGTTCTCAACGAGCAGTACTTC.